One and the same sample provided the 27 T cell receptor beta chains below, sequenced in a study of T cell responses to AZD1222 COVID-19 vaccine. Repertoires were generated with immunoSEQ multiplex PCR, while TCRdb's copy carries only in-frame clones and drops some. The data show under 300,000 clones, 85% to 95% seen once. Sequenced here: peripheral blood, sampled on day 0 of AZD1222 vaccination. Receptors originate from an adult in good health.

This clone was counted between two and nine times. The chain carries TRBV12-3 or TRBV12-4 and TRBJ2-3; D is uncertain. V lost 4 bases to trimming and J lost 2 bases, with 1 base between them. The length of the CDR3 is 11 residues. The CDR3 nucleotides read TGTGCCAGCAGTTCCACAGATACGCAGTATTTT. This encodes CASSSTDTQYF.

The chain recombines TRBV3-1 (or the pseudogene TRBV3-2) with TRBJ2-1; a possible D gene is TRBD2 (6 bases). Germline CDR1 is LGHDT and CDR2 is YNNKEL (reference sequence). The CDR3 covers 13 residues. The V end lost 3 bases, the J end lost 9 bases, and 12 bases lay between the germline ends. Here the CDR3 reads CASSQAGGVEQFF. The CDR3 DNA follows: TGTGCCAGCAGCCAGGCAGGAGGGGTTGAGCAGTTCTTC.

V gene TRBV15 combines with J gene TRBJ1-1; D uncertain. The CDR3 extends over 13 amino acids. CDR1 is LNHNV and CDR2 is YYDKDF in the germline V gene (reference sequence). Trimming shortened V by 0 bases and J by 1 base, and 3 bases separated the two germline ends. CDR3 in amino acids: CATSRDQNTEAFF. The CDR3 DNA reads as TGTGCCACCAGCAGAGACCAGAACACTGAAGCTTTCTTT.

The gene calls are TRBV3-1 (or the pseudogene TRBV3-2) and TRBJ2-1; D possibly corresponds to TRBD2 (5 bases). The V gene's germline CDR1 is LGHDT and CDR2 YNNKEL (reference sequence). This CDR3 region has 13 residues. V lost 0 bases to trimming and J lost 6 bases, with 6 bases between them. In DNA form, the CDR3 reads TGTGCCAGCAGCCAAGAAAGCGGCAATGAGCAGTTCTTC. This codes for CASSQESGNEQFF.

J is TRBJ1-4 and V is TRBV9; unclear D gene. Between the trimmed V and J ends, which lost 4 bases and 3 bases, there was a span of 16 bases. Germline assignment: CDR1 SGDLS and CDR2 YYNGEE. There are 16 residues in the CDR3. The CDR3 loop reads CASSPGQIRSNEKLFF. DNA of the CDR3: TGTGCCAGCAGCCCCGGGCAGATCAGATCTAATGAAAAACTGTTTTTT.

DNA of the CDR3: TGTGCCAGCAGTGAACAGGGGGCTGGGGAAAAACTGTTTTTT. Translated, it gives CASSEQGAGEKLFF. The genes are TRBV9 and TRBJ1-4; 9 bases agree with TRBD1. The CDR3 runs 14 residues. Germline V lookup: CDR1 SGDLS, CDR2 YYNGEE. Trimming removed 5 bases from V and 8 bases from J; junction bases left unmatched: 7.

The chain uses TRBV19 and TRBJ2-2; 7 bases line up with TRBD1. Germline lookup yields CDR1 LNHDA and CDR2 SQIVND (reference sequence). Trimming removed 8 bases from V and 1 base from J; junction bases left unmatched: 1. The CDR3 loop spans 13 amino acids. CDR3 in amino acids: CASRDRNTGELFF. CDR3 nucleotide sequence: TGTGCCAGTCGGGACAGGAACACCGGGGAGCTGTTTTTT.

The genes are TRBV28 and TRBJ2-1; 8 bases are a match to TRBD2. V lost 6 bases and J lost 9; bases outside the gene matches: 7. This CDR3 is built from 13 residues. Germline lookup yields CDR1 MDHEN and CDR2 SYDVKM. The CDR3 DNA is TGTGCCAGCAGCTCCGGACTAGCTGGTGAGCAGTTCTTC. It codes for CASSSGLAGEQFF.

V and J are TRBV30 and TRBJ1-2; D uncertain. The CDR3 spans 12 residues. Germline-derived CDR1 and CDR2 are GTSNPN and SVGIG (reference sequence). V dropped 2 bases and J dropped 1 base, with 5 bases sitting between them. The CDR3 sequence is CAWSLYNYGYTF. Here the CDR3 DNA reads TGTGCCTGGAGTCTGTATAACTATGGCTACACCTTC.

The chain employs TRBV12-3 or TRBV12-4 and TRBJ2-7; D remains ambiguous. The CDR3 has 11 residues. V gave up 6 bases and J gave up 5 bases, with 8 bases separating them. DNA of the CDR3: TGTGCCAGCAGCCTAGAAGACGAGCAGTACTTC. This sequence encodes CASSLEDEQYF.

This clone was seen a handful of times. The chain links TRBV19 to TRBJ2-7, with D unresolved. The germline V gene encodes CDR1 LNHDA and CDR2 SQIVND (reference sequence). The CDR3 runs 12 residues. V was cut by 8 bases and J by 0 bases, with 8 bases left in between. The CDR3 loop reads CASLRFSYEQYF. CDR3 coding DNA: TGTGCCAGTTTGAGGTTCTCCTACGAGCAGTACTTC.

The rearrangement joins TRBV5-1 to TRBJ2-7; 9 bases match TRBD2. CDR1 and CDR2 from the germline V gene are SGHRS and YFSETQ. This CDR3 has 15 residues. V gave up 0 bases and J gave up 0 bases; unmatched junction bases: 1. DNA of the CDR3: TGCGCCAGCAGCTTGGGGACTAGCGACTCCTACGAGCAGTACTTC. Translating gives CASSLGTSDSYEQYF.

The CDR3 spells CASSTRQAYLRAYEQYF. DNA for the CDR3: TGTGCCAGCAGCACCCGACAGGCATACCTTCGGGCCTACGAGCAGTACTTC. The chain carries TRBV3-1 (or the pseudogene TRBV3-2) and TRBJ2-7; a weak D match, TRBD1 (6 bases). This CDR3 is 17 amino acids long. V shed 5 bases and J shed 2 bases, with 22 bases lying between them. CDR1 and CDR2 (germline): LGHDT, YNNKEL (reference sequence).

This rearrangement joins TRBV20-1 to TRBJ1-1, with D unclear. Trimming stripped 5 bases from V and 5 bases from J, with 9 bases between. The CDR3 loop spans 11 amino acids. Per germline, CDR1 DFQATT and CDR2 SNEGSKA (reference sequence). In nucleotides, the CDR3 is TGCAGTGCTCCGATGGGGACTGAAGCTTTCTTT. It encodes CSAPMGTEAFF.

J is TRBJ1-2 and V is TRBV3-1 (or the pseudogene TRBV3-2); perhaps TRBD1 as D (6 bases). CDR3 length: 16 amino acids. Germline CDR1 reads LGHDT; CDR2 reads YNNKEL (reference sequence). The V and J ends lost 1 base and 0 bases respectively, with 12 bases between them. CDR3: CASSQASGATNYGYTF. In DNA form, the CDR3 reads TGTGCCAGCAGCCAAGCCTCAGGGGCCACTAACTATGGCTACACCTTC.

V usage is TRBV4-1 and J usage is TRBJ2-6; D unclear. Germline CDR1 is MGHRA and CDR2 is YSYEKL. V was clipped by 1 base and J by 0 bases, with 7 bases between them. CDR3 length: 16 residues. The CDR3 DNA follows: TGCGCCAGCAGCCAAGTGGAATTCTCTGGGGCCAACGTCCTGACTTTC. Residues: CASSQVEFSGANVLTF.

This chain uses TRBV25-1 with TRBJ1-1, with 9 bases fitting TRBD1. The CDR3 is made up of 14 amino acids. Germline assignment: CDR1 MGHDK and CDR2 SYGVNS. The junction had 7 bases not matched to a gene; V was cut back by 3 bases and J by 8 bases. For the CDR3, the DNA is TGTGCCAGCAGTGATCACGGGACAGGGAGAGAAGCTTTCTTT. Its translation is CASSDHGTGREAFF.

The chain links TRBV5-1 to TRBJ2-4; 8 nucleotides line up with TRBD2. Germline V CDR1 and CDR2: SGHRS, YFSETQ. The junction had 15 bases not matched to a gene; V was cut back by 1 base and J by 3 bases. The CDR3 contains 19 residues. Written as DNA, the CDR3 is TGCGCCAGCAGCTTGTGGGCTAGCGGGTCCCCTGGGGGCAAAAACATTCAGTACTTC. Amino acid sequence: CASSLWASGSPGGKNIQYF. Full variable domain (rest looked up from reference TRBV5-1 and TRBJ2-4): KAGVTQTPRYLIKTRGQQVTLSCSPISGHRSVSWYQQTPGQGLQFLFEYFSETQRNKGNFPGRFSGRQFSNSRSEMNVSTLELGDSALYLCASSLWASGSPGGKNIQYFGAGTRLSVL.

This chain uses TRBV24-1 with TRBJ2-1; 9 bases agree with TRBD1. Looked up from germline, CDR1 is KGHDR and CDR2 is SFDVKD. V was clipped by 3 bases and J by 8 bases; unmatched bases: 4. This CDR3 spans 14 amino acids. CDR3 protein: CATSDPGQGYEQFF. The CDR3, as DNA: TGTGCCACCAGTGATCCGGGACAGGGCTATGAGCAGTTCTTC.

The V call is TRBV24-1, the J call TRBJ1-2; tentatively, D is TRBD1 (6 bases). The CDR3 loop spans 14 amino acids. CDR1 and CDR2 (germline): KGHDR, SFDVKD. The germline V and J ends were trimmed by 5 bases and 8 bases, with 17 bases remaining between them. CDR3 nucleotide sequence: TGTGCCACCAGTGGAACAGGGCCCACCCGGGGCTACACCTTC. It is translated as CATSGTGPTRGYTF.

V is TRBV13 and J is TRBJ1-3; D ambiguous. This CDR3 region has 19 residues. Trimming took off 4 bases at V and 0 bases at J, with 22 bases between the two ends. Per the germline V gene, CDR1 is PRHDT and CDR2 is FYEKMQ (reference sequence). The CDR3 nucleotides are TGTGCCAGCAGCTCGACTCAATTGGAGAGTTTGGTCTCTGGAAACACCATATATTTT. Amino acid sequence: CASSSTQLESLVSGNTIYF.

Written as DNA, the CDR3 is TGTGCCAGCAGCCAGTCCAAAAACATTCAGTACTTC. Residues: CASSQSKNIQYF. This chain joins TRBV5-6 and TRBJ2-4; D unresolved. CDR3 size: 12 residues. The V gene lost 4 bases and the J gene lost 2 bases, with 4 bases spanning the gap. Germline lookup yields CDR1 SGHDT and CDR2 YYEEEE.

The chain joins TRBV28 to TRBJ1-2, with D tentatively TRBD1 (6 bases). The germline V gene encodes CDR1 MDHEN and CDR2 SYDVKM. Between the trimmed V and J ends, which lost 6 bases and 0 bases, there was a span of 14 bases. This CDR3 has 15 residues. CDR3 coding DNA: TGTGCCAGCAGGCGGAGGACAGACCCTAACTATGGCTACACCTTC. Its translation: CASRRRTDPNYGYTF.

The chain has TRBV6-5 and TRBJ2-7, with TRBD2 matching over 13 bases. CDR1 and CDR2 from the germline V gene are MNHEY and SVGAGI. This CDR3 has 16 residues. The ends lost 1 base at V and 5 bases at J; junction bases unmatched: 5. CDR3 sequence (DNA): TGTGCCAGCAGTTACTTCGGACTAGCGGGAGTTGACGAGCAGTACTTC. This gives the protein CASSYFGLAGVDEQYF.

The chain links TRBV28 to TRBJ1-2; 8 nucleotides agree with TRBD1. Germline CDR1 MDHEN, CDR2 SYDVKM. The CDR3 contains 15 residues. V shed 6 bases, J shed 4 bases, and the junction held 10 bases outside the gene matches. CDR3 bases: TGTGCCAGCAGGCAGGGTGACAGGGGAGGCTATGGCTACACCTTC. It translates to CASRQGDRGGYGYTF.

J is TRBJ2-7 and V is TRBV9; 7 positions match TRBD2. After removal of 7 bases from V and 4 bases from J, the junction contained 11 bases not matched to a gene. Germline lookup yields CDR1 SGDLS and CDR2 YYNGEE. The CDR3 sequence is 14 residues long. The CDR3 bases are TGTGCCAGCGCCGCGGGCGGGAGCGCATACGAGCAGTACTTC. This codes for CASAAGGSAYEQYF.

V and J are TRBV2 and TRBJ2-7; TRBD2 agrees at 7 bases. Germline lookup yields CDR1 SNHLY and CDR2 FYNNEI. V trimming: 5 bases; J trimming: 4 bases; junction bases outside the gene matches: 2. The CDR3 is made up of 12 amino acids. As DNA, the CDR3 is TGTGCCAGCAGTCAGGGAGGGTACGAGCAGTACTTC. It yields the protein CASSQGGYEQYF.